These 19 T cell receptor beta chains originate from one sample sequenced in a study of beta chain features in type 1 diabetes. Of the isolated RNA, all was reverse transcribed, and so the sequenced material was expressed TCRB transcripts. Method: immunoSEQ multiplex PCR; TCRdb's copy keeps in-frame clones and lacks some. The data contain under 450,000 clones, more than 13% of them singletons. The sequencing sample was made of naive CD4+ T cells from blood. The source of these receptors is a young woman in good health.

This chain uses TRBV11-2 with TRBJ1-5, with D hard to call. From germline, CDR1 is SGHAT and CDR2 FQNNGV. Trimming removed 5 bases at V and 7 bases at J, with 15 bases between. The CDR3 is 14 amino acids. This chain's CDR3 is CASSAQDGVQPQHF. CDR3 DNA sequence: TGTGCCAGCAGCGCCCAGGACGGGGTGCAGCCCCAGCATTTT.

The V call is TRBV10-3, the J call TRBJ2-6, with D perhaps TRBD1 (6 bases). The ends were cut back, 10 bases at V and 0 bases at J, with 25 bases in the middle. There are 19 residues in the CDR3. From germline, CDR1 is ENHRY and CDR2 SYGVKD. CDR3 region: CASLRDIGIQGSGANVLTF. CDR3 sequence (DNA): TGTGCCAGTCTCCGGGACATCGGAATACAAGGCTCTGGGGCCAACGTCCTGACTTTC.

The chain has TRBV29-1 and TRBJ2-1; 13 bases match TRBD2. This CDR3 has 13 amino acids. The J segment lost 7 bases and the V segment lost 7 bases, leaving 4 bases of the junction unmatched. Germline V lookup: CDR1 SQVTM, CDR2 ANQGSEA. The DNA for the CDR3 is TGCAGCGAGCGGACTAGCGGGAGTAATGAGCAGTTCTTC. Amino acid sequence: CSERTSGSNEQFF.

This chain joins TRBV18 and TRBJ2-7, with 11 bases matching TRBD1. Germline CDR1 is KGHSH and CDR2 is LQKENI. The CDR3 spans 15 residues. Germline trimming cut 5 bases from V and 2 bases from J; bases unmatched to any gene: 5. CDR3 loop: CASSTPGQGAYEQYF. In nucleotides, the CDR3 is TGTGCCAGCTCAACCCCGGGACAGGGGGCCTACGAGCAGTACTTC.

The chain carries TRBV7-2 and TRBJ2-1, with 9 bases matching TRBD2. J gave up 5 bases and V 4 bases, and 6 bases lay outside the gene matches. Germline V gives CDR1 SGHTA, CDR2 FQGNSA. The CDR3 consists of 15 residues. The CDR3 sequence: CASSSGLAPNNEQFF. DNA of the CDR3: TGTGCCAGCAGCTCAGGACTAGCGCCCAACAATGAGCAGTTCTTC. The full variable domain, in which reference TRBV7-2 and TRBJ2-1 provide the parts outside the CDR3, is GAGVSQSPSNKVTEKGKDVELRCDPISGHTALYWYRQSLGQGLEFLIYFQGNSAPDKSGLPSDRFSAERTGGSVSTLTIQRTQQEDSAVYLCASSSGLAPNNEQFFGPGTRLTVL.

This clone has only a few counts. V and J are TRBV2 and TRBJ2-3; 9 nucleotides line up with TRBD2. Germline-derived CDR1 and CDR2 are SNHLY and FYNNEI. The CDR3 has 14 amino acids. V was clipped by 6 bases and J by 4 bases; unmatched bases: 5. The CDR3 protein is CASRVAGVSDTQYF. For the CDR3, the DNA is TGTGCCAGCAGGGTAGCGGGAGTTTCAGATACGCAGTATTTT.

This clone showed up just a few times. V gene TRBV7-7 combines with J gene TRBJ2-1; weak D call: TRBD2 (6 bases). This CDR3 has 14 residues. Germline assignment: CDR1 SSHAT and CDR2 FNYEAQ (reference sequence). V lost 0 bases and J lost 4, with 7 bases in between. CDR3 nucleotides: TGTGCCAGCAGCTTAGCCGGAGGGTACAATGAGCAGTTCTTC. Translated, it gives CASSLAGGYNEQFF.

The rearrangement uses TRBV2 and TRBJ2-5; D perhaps matches TRBD1 (5 bases). The CDR3 covers 12 residues. CDR1 is SNHLY, CDR2 FYNNEI, per germline. V was pared by 5 bases and J by 4 bases, with 8 bases between. CDR3 DNA: TGTGCCAGCAGTACAAGGGGAGAGACCCAGTACTTC. Amino acids: CASSTRGETQYF.

The table lists this clone with a few counts. The chain couples TRBV15 to TRBJ1-2; possibly TRBD1 for D (6 bases). The CDR3 sequence is 15 residues long. Trimming pared 2 bases from V and 8 bases from J, leaving 18 bases between. Germline V lookup: CDR1 LNHNV, CDR2 YYDKDF (reference sequence). CDR3 sequence reads: CATSRPSEPTGGYTF. As DNA, the CDR3 is TGTGCCACCAGCAGACCCTCAGAACCGACAGGAGGCTACACCTTC.

CDR3 nucleotide sequence: TGTGCCAGTAGGAGGAGCGGGAGGGACCCGGTCAATGAGCAGTTCTTC. This translates into CASRRSGRDPVNEQFF. This rearrangement joins TRBV19 to TRBJ2-1, with 10 nucleotides matching TRBD2. This CDR3 has 16 residues. J was trimmed by 6 bases and V by 6 bases; bases with no gene match: 11. Germline CDR1 is LNHDA and CDR2 is SQIVND (reference sequence).

This clone was picked up a small number of times. J is TRBJ1-5 and V is TRBV19; possible D gene TRBD1, 5 bases. This CDR3 contains 13 residues. The V gene lost 5 bases and the J gene lost 7 bases, with 12 bases spanning the gap. The germline V gene has CDR1 LNHDA and CDR2 SQIVND (reference sequence). The CDR3 DNA reads as TGTGCCAGTAGTCCGGGGGATCGGCAGCCCCAGCATTTT. This encodes CASSPGDRQPQHF.

V is TRBV6-5 and J is TRBJ2-3; D gene uncertain. The germline V and J ends were trimmed by 0 bases and 7 bases, with 11 bases remaining between them. Germline CDR1 reads MNHEY; CDR2 reads SVGAGI. This CDR3 contains 14 residues. CDR3 in DNA: TGTGCCAGCAGTTACTCGAAATCGGTGAATACGCAGTATTTT. As protein: CASSYSKSVNTQYF.

This clone showed up just a few times. The rearrangement joins TRBV5-1 to TRBJ2-7; D may be TRBD1 (5 bases). The CDR3 loop spans 14 amino acids. The germline V gene has CDR1 SGHRS and CDR2 YFSETQ. Trimming left V 4 bases short and J 2 bases short, with 13 bases between. CDR3 sequence: CASSPLTEAYEQYF. The CDR3 DNA is TGCGCCAGCAGCCCATTGACAGAGGCCTACGAGCAGTACTTC.

This clone was detected a few times. The V call is TRBV29-1, the J call TRBJ2-3; 11 bases map to TRBD2. In germline, CDR1 is SQVTM, CDR2 ANQGSEA. This CDR3 comprises 16 residues. V was pared by 1 base and J by 3 bases, with 6 bases of the junction left unmatched. This CDR3 reads CSVEGPASGRTDTQYF. In DNA, the CDR3 is TGCAGCGTTGAAGGGCCGGCTAGCGGGAGGACAGATACGCAGTATTTT.

This chain uses TRBV28 with TRBJ2-7; perhaps TRBD2 as D (7 bases). V dropped 2 bases and J dropped 2 bases, with 13 bases sitting between them. Per the germline V gene, CDR1 is MDHEN and CDR2 is SYDVKM. The CDR3 loop spans 15 amino acids. The CDR3 DNA reads TGTGCCAGCAGTTTACCCATCGGGGGGCCCTACGAGCAGTACTTC. It yields the protein CASSLPIGGPYEQYF.

The genes are TRBV4-3 and TRBJ2-5, with D maybe TRBD1 (6 bases). The CDR3 loop spans 14 amino acids. In germline, CDR1 is LGHNA, CDR2 YSLEER. V was trimmed by 5 bases and J by 2 bases, leaving 12 bases between them. DNA for the CDR3: TGCGCCAGCAGCAAGACAGGTGCACAAGAGACCCAGTACTTC. This translates into CASSKTGAQETQYF.

The J gene is TRBJ2-1, the V gene TRBV10-3; TRBD1 might be the D (5 bases). Trimming shortened V by 0 bases and J by 9 bases, and 12 bases separated the two germline ends. CDR1 and CDR2 (germline): ENHRY, SYGVKD. The CDR3 spans 14 residues. The CDR3 DNA sequence: TGTGCCATCAGTGAGTCAAAGGGGATGGGTGAGCAGTTCTTC. Protein product: CAISESKGMGEQFF.

The rearrangement uses TRBV6-4 and TRBJ2-1; D is possibly TRBD2 (6 bases). The CDR3 sequence is 13 residues long. Germline CDR1 and CDR2: MRHNA and SNTAGT. V lost 4 bases and J 4 bases, leaving 8 bases between the germline ends. Here the CDR3 DNA reads TGTGCCAGCAGTGGAGGGACTTACAATGAGCAGTTCTTC. Translated: CASSGGTYNEQFF.

This clone was recorded a few times. This sequence joins TRBV6-5 and TRBJ2-1; 7 nucleotides line up with TRBD2. The J segment lost 13 bases and the V segment lost 6 bases, leaving 3 bases of the junction unmatched. There are 10 residues in the CDR3. Germline CDR1 is MNHEY and CDR2 is SVGAGI. CDR3 residues: CASRGLEQFF. The CDR3 region has the DNA TGTGCCAGCAGAGGACTAGAACAGTTCTTC.